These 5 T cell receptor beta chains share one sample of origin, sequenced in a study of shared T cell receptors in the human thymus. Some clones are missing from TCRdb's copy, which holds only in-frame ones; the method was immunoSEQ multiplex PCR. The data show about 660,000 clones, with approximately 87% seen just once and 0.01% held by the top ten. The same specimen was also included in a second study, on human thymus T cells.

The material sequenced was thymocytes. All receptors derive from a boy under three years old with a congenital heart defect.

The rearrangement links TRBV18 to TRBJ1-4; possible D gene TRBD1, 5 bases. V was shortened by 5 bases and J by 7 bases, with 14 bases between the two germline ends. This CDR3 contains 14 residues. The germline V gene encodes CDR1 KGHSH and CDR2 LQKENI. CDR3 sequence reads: CASSWAGSGEKLFF. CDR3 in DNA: TGTGCCAGCTCATGGGCAGGGTCCGGTGAAAAACTGTTTTTT.

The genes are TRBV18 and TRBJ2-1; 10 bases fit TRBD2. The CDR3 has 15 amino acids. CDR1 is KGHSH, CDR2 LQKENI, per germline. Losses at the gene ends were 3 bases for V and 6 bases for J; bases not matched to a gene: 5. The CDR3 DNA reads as TGTGCCAGCTCACCGCTAGCGGGAGTAGGCAATGAGCAGTTCTTC. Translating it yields CASSPLAGVGNEQFF.

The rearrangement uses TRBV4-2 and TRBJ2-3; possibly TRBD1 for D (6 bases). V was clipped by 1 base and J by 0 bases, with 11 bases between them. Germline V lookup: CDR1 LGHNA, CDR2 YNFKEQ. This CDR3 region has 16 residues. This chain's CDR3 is CASSQAQGPSTDTQYF. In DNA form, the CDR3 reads TGTGCCAGCAGCCAAGCACAGGGACCTAGCACAGATACGCAGTATTTT.

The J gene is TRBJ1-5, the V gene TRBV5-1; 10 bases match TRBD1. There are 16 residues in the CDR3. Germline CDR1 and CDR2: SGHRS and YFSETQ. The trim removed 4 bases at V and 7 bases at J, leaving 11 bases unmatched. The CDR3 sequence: CASSNRQGATGQPQHF. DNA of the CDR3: TGCGCCAGCAGCAATAGACAGGGGGCCACGGGCCAGCCCCAGCATTTT. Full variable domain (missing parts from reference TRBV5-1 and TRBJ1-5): KAGVTQTPRYLIKTRGQQVTLSCSPISGHRSVSWYQQTPGQGLQFLFEYFSETQRNKGNFPGRFSGRQFSNSRSEMNVSTLELGDSALYLCASSNRQGATGQPQHFGDGTRLSIL.

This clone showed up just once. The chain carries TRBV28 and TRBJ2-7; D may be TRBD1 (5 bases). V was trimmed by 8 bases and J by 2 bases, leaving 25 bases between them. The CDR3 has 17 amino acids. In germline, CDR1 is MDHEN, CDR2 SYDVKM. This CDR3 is CASAPLGVRAVPYEQYF. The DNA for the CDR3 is TGTGCCAGCGCTCCCCTAGGGGTCCGGGCGGTCCCCTACGAGCAGTACTTC.